The TCR beta chain under discussion was sequenced for a study of cytomegalovirus exposure and HLA in healthy donors. Study-wide points: In a later analysis, productive TCRs from donors in an Asian-associated ancestry cluster reportedly carried fewer N-insertions than the cohort mean. Apart from CMV serostatus, no immune exposure information was available. Sequencing likely generated an artifact that appeared as a cluster of highly shared sequence variants.

PCR involved 60 Vbeta and 13 Jbeta primers. Assay: immunoSEQ multiplex PCR; the TCRdb copy retains only in-frame clones and omits some. Recorded for this sample: 120,000 or so clones. As to this clone: Its antigen is unknown.

This CDR3 is built from 16 residues. Germline CDR1 reads SGHTS; CDR2 reads YDEGEE. V lost 5 bases and J lost 4; bases outside the gene matches: 8. Material for sequencing was PBMCs. The clonotype was recovered from a man between 18 and 29 years old in good health and CMV-seronegative. The J gene is TRBJ1-3, the V gene TRBV5-8; 11 bases agree with TRBD1. In DNA, the CDR3 is TGTGCCAGCAGAGCCGGGACAGGGGGATCGGGAAACACCATATATTTT. This codes for CASRAGTGGSGNTIYF.